The T cell receptor (beta chain) under discussion was sequenced for a study of beta chain features in type 1 diabetes. About this clone: Antigen specificity is unknown.

Expressed TCRB transcripts were sequenced, since all the RNA that had been isolated was reverse transcribed. Using immunoSEQ multiplex PCR, the repertoire was profiled, and TCRdb retains in-frame clones only, with some absent. The sample includes 250,000 or so clones, approximately 20% of them seen just once. Overall study findings and caveats: Shortening of TCRB CDR3s, moderate but significant, appeared in all four CD4+ subsets of Type 1 diabetes patients.

Trimming removed 5 bases at V and 0 bases at J, with 11 bases between. CDR3 length equals 15 residues. The germline V gene encodes CDR1 MNHEY and CDR2 SMNVEV (reference sequence). The material sequenced was naive CD4+ T cells from blood. The receptor's source is a woman aged 40 to 50 with type 1 diabetes. The chain joins TRBV27 to TRBJ1-5, with D unclear. CDR3 amino acids: CASSPGDYSNQPQHF. DNA of the CDR3: TGTGCCAGCAGTCCAGGCGATTATAGCAATCAGCCCCAGCATTTT.